This TCR beta chain was observed in a study of T cells in Graves' hyperthyroidism and ophthalmopathy. Broader study findings: In blood, most of the thyroid clonotypes expanded above 0.001 were also present.

Template material for amplifying TCR beta CDR3 regions consisted of RNA transcripts. With the HTBI primer set, the TCR CDR3 went through a first round of RT-PCR. MiXCR, run by TCRdb on the multiplex PCR reads, gives a single entry per CDR3 protein. The repertoire holds 600,000 to 900,000 distinct CDR3 sequences, with about 15% as singletons. PBMCs came from over 8.5 ml fresh peripheral blood. The V segment lost 6 bases and the J segment 0 bases; nucleotides outside the gene matches: 13. This CDR3 comprises 18 residues. Germline values: CDR1 MDHEN, CDR2 SYDVKM. Only a few counts were recorded for this clonotype. Its target is not known.

Specimen: blood. The V gene is TRBV28, the J gene TRBJ2-2, with TRBD2 identical over 7 bases. The TCR was taken from a man younger than 35 with Graves' hyperthyroidism. The CDR3 loop reads CASRVVAGIYANTGELFF. DNA of the CDR3: TGTGCCAGCAGGGTGGTAGCGGGCATCTACGCGAACACCGGGGAGCTGTTTTTT.